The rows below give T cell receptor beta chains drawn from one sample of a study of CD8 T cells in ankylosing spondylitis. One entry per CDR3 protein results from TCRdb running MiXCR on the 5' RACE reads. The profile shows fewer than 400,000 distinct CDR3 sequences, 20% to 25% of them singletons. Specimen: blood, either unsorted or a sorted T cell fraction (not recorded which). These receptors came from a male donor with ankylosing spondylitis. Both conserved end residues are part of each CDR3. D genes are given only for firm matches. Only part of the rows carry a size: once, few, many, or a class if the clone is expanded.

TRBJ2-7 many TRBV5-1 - TGCGCCAGCAGCCGAGGGGCAGGGATCTCCTACGAGCAGTACTTC CASSRGAGISYEQYF
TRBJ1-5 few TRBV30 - TGTGCCTGGAGTGTAGTTCCCCAGCAGGCCCAGCATTTT CAWSVVPQQAQHF
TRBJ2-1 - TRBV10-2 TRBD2 TGCGCCAGCAGTGAAGCCCTGACTAGCGGGACCTTGAATGAGCAGTTCTTC CASSEALTSGTLNEQFF
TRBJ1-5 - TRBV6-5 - TGTGCCAGCGAGGTACAGTCAGTTGTTTCTGGTCAGCCCCAGCATTTT CASEVQSVVSGQPQHF
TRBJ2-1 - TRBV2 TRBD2 TGTGCCAGCAGTGAAGGGACTAGCGGGAGGGCTGAGCAGTTCTTC CASSEGTSGRAEQFF
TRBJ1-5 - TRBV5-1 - TGCGCCAGCAGGCGGGATGACAATCAGCCCCAGCATTTT CASRRDDNQPQHF
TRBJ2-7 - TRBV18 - TGTGCCAGCTCACCCGGGGTAGGCGAGCAGTACTTC CASSPGVGEQYF
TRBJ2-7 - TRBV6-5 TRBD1 TGTGCCAGCAGTCACCGGGACAGCTTCTACGAGCAGTACTTC CASSHRDSFYEQYF
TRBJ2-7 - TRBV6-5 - TGTGCCAGCAGTTACGGGGGGGGCCGGGGGTTCCACGAGCAGTACTTC CASSYGGGRGFHEQYF
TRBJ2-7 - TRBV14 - TGTGCCAGCAGCTCCCAAATACAGGACGAGCAGTACTTC CASSSQIQDEQYF
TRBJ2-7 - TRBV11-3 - TGTGCCAGCAGCTTGCACCTACAGGGTCCGAGCGAGCAGTACTTC CASSLHLQGPSEQYF
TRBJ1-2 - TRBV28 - TGTGCCAGCAGTAGTTACGACAGTCTCGCCTATGGCTACACCTTC CASSSYDSLAYGYTF